This TCR beta chain emerged from a study of blood T cell repertoires in COVID-19. The CDR3 covers 14 residues. V lost 6 bases, J lost 5 bases, and 11 bases lay in between. Germline V lookup: CDR1 MNHEY, CDR2 SVGAGI. Libraries were prepared by immunoSEQ multiplex PCR; TCRdb keeps only in-frame clonotypes and omits some of them. Here the sample spans just over 150,000 clones, 80% to 90% being singletons. The gene calls are TRBV6-5 and TRBJ2-6, with a possible D match to TRBD1 (5 bases). The source material was peripheral blood. The source of this sequence is a woman between 35 and 50 years old with acute or convalescent COVID-19. CDR3 sequence reads: CASRMGPWANVLTF. DNA for the CDR3: TGTGCCAGCAGAATGGGGCCTTGGGCCAACGTCCTGACTTTC.